This T cell receptor (beta chain) came from a study of T cells in Graves' hyperthyroidism and ophthalmopathy. Trimming took 2 bases from V and 6 from J, leaving 20 bases between them. This CDR3 region has 16 residues. Germline V lookup: CDR1 SGHAT, CDR2 FQNNGV. This clonotype was observed at least ten times. From RNA transcripts, TCR beta CDR3 regions were amplified. HTBI primers drove first-round RT-PCR of the TCR CDR3. Each CDR3 protein gets one entry after TCRdb re-called the multiplex PCR reads with MiXCR. The sample holds roughly 500,000 distinct CDR3 sequences, roughly 14% seen once. The source of this sequence is a woman aged 25 to 45 with Graves' hyperthyroidism that later progressed to Graves' ophthalmopathy. The rearrangement joins TRBV11-2 to TRBJ2-7; D is uncertain. Sequenced: blood. CDR3: CASSLKVEVVPSEQYF. The CDR3 coding sequence is TGTGCCAGCAGCTTAAAGGTGGAAGTAGTTCCCTCCGAGCAGTACTTC. Full variable domain (remainder filled in from reference TRBV11-2 and TRBJ2-7): EAGVAQSPRYKIIEKRQSVAFWCNPISGHATLYWYQQILGQGPKLLIQFQNNGVVDDSQLPKDRFSAERLKGVDSTLKIQPAKLEDSAVYLCASSLKVEVVPSEQYFGPGTRLTVT.